This T cell receptor (beta chain) was retrieved from a study of blood T cells in healthy people across ages (dated by TCRdb to the mid-2010s). Study-level background: In model experiments, roughly one uniquely barcoded TCR beta cDNA molecule per two T cells was captured by template switching. The donors were split into four age groups: young (average about 15 years), middle-aged (over 35), aged (62) and long-lived (approximately 80). Using the same blood draw, the study looked at two additional independent replicas of 1 million unique cDNA reads for two donors, one aged 18 to 30 and the other aged 80 or older. Donors of different ages were randomly distributed across sequencing lanes to avoid experimental bias. Using deep sequencing normalized with unique cDNA molecular identifiers, the study measured how TCR beta repertoire diversity changes with age.

On the study overall, not on this receptor specifically: Observed TCR beta diversity per million T cells fell roughly linearly with age, and a significant reduction was already apparent by age roughly 40. Compared with the aged group, the long-lived group had more naive CD4+ T cells, fewer expanded clones and increased TCR diversity, suggesting age selection. Bulk unsorted PBMC profiling prevented conclusive comparison of naive and antigen-experienced compartments. Estimates of total diversity based on one million sequenced T cells were considered lower bounds and underestimates. Because the CMV infection status of the donors was unknown, age-related changes in expanded clonotypes may potentially have been confounded. There was a strong correlation between observed TCR beta diversity and the percentage of naive T cells measured by flow cytometry.

The donors were roughly 39 Caucasian individuals from Russia, aged roughly 6 to 100 years, who were systemically healthy. Ten milliliters of peripheral blood were drawn from each donor into EDTA-treated Vacutainer tubes. Ficoll-Paque density-gradient centrifugation was used to isolate PBMCs, with at least 6.5 million obtained per sample. Total RNA was extracted from PBMCs with Trizol reagent, with at least 6 micrograms obtained per sample. For every donor, an aliquot of PBMCs went through flow cytometry to measure the percentages of naive CD45RAhigh/CD27high T cells. This clonotype was seen ten or more times. Its antigen has not been determined. One base away there is no much larger clone; base qualities are not given. Libraries were made using 5' RACE. Instrument used: Illumina HiSeq 2500. A second about 7 to 11 cycle PCR used a sample-barcoded 5' primer and a J-beta primer mix. A unique molecular identifier was introduced onto each TCR beta cDNA molecule by a template-switch 5' adaptor carrying 12 random nucleotides. Each sample yielded at least 2.5 million CDR3-containing paired-end reads. First-strand cDNA synthesis was performed from all RNA using the Mint cDNA synthesis kit, with priming by a TRBC-specific oligonucleotide. Following uracil-DNA glycosylase treatment, all cDNA underwent a first 18-cycle PCR with the universal primers M1SS and BC2_uni_R. The source study handled its data this way. Each sample was normalized by randomly selecting 1 million high-quality reads, each carrying a distinct molecular identifier. Reads sharing molecular identifiers were discarded rather than binned into consensus sequences. CDR3 identification, clonotype clustering and error correction used MiTCR with a Q25 quality threshold and the strictest error-elimination algorithm. A nonparametric unseen species model with Euler transformation was used to estimate a lower bound on total TCR beta diversity. The raw public data were reprocessed by TCRdb itself: fastp quality trimming at Q25, MiXCR clonotype calling, in-frame beta chains only. Each CDR3 protein gets just one entry, which takes the most common genes and DNA from the rows behind it. TCRdb assigned the V and J calls; the authors' analysis was not used. The sample table lists 650,000 to 800,000 distinct CDR3 sequences, approximately 48% of them with a count of one. The ten largest clones take up roughly a fifth of the sample.

The CDR3 has 13 amino acids, counting the end cysteine and phenylalanine. The read is trimmed to its CDR3 DNA, 39 bases read in frame from base 1. V is pared back by 8 bases and J by 0 bases, with 11 bases lying between the germline termini. Sequences MGHRA (CDR1) and YSYEKL (CDR2) are obtained from the germline V gene. Sequences were obtained from blood. The V gene is TRBV4-1 and the J gene is TRBJ2-7; the D gene is not confidently resolved. The TCR originated in a man in his sixties in good health. The CDR3 protein: CASSPESSYEQYF. The DNA reads TGCGCCAGCTCCCCTGAAAGCTCCTACGAGCAGTACTTC.